Detailed here is one T cell receptor (beta chain). The data were taken from a study of blood T cells in healthy people across ages. Germline V gene sequence: CDR1 MNHEY, CDR2 SMNVEV (reference sequence). V gave up 4 bases and J gave up 7 bases, with 16 bases separating them. The CDR3 is 14 amino acids. It was with a sample-barcoded 5' primer and a J-beta primer mix that a second PCR of roughly 6 to 11 cycles was run. Via MiXCR, TCRdb re-called the 5' RACE reads, giving one row per CDR3 protein. Among about 1.4 million distinct CDR3 sequences listed, around 55% were seen once. This chain joins TRBV27 and TRBJ1-1; D ambiguous. This sequence originates from a man aged 18 to 29 in good health. Source material: blood. The CDR3 here is CASSSPGRPSEAFF. The CDR3 bases are TGTGCCAGCAGTTCACCAGGACGGCCCAGTGAAGCTTTCTTT.